These 24 T cell receptor beta chains originate from one sample sequenced in a study of T cells in Graves' hyperthyroidism and ophthalmopathy. Amplified TCR beta CDR3 regions came from RNA transcripts. First-round RT-PCR targeting the TCR CDR3 was performed with the HTBI primer set. TCRdb recomputed calls from the multiplex PCR reads with MiXCR, one row per CDR3 protein. The sample has 560,000 or so distinct CDR3 sequences, 35% to 55% seen once. The specimen sequenced was peripheral blood or thyroid tissue (not recorded which). These receptors were obtained from a woman under 30 with Graves' hyperthyroidism.

As regards this clonotype: The junction departs from the called germline gene at one end, perhaps through a read error. This chain connects TRBV7-7 to TRBJ2-5, with D perhaps TRBD2 (5 bases). From germline, CDR1 is SSHAT and CDR2 FNYEAQ (reference sequence). The CDR3 covers 13 residues. CDR3 loop: CASSLRTAGTQYF. For the CDR3, the DNA is TGTGCTAGCAGCTTAAGGACGGCGGGTACCCAGTACTTC.

As for this clonotype: The junction shows a germline mismatch at one end, possibly a read error. The CDR3 loop reads CASSQDLVKGRGGYTF. CDR3 nucleotides: TGCGCCAGCAGCCAAGATCTAGTTAAAGGGCGGGGTGGCTACACCTTC. V is TRBV5-4 and J is TRBJ1-2; D is undetermined. The length of the CDR3 is 16 residues. The germline CDR1 and CDR2 sequences are SGHNT and YYREEE (reference sequence).

Turning to this clonotype: This could be a read error, since a much larger clone is one nucleotide away. V is TRBV2 and J is TRBJ2-5, with unresolved D. The V gene lost 8 bases and the J gene lost 5 bases, with 12 bases spanning the gap. The CDR3 has 12 residues. Looked up from germline, CDR1 is SNHLY and CDR2 is FYNNEI. The CDR3 nucleotides read TGTGCCAGCGATCTTGGATTCGAGACCCAGTACTTC. It translates to CASDLGFETQYF.

The chain couples TRBV12-3 or TRBV12-4 to TRBJ1-5; the match to TRBD1 covers 8 bases. J lost 4 bases, V lost 6 bases, and 11 bases had no gene match. The CDR3 consists of 16 residues. The CDR3 sequence is CASRPGGQGVNQPQHF. DNA of the CDR3: TGTGCCAGCAGACCGGGTGGACAGGGTGTGAATCAGCCCCAGCATTTT.

The J gene is TRBJ1-5, the V gene TRBV19; D is unclear. The germline gives CDR1 LNHDA, CDR2 SQIVND (reference sequence). The CDR3 spans 15 residues. Trimming shortened V by 0 bases and J by 4 bases, and 10 bases separated the two germline ends. In DNA form, the CDR3 reads TGTGCCAGTAGTATAGAGGTGGGAGCGAATCAGCCCCAGCATTTT. This encodes CASSIEVGANQPQHF. Full variable domain (missing parts from reference TRBV19 and TRBJ1-5): DGGITQSPKYLFRKEGQNVTLSCEQNLNHDAMYWYRQDPGQGLRLIYYSQIVNDFQKGDIAEGYSVSREKKESFPLTVTSAQKNPTAFYLCASSIEVGANQPQHFGDGTRLSIL.

This clonotype was observed a few times. The chain links TRBV13 to TRBJ2-7, with 11 bases lining up with TRBD2. V lost 5 bases and J lost 4; bases outside the gene matches: 1. CDR3 length: 13 residues. Germline V gene lookup returns CDR1 PRHDT and CDR2 FYEKMQ (reference sequence). The CDR3 region has the DNA TGTGCCAGCAGCCCTAGCGGGAGGTACGAGCAGTACTTC. Protein: CASSPSGRYEQYF. The whole variable domain, filled in from reference TRBV13 and TRBJ2-7, reads AAGVIQSPRHLIKEKRETATLKCYPIPRHDTVYWYQQGPGQDPQFLISFYEKMQSDKGSIPDRFSAQQFSDYHSELNMSSLELGDSALYFCASSPSGRYEQYFGPGTRLTVT.

V gene TRBV7-9 combines with J gene TRBJ2-7, with D perhaps given as TRBD1 or TRBD2 (5 bases each). The CDR3 extends over 14 amino acids. CDR1 is SEHNR and CDR2 is FQNEAQ in the germline V gene (reference sequence). Trimming removed 4 bases at V and 8 bases at J, with 18 bases between. The CDR3 nucleotides read TGTGCCAGCAGCTCGGGACCAGGAGTCCTGCAGCAGTACTTC. This sequence encodes CASSSGPGVLQQYF.

About this clonotype: The junction shows a germline mismatch at one end, possibly a read error. The chain recombines TRBV5-1 with TRBJ2-7; D is possibly TRBD1 or TRBD2 (7 bases each). CDR1 and CDR2 from the germline V gene are SGHRS and YFSETQ. This CDR3 region has 13 residues. The CDR3 loop is CASRGTNPYEQYF. Here the CDR3 DNA reads TGTGCCAGCAGGGGGACTAACCCTTACGAGCAGTACTTC.

The genes are TRBV5-1 and TRBJ1-4, with TRBD1 identical over 8 bases. This CDR3 is 16 amino acids long. Per germline, CDR1 SGHRS and CDR2 YFSETQ. The V segment lost 0 bases and the J segment 4 bases; nucleotides outside the gene matches: 5. The CDR3 sequence is CASSLGWDRLNEKLFF. CDR3 sequence (DNA): TGCGCCAGCAGCTTGGGCTGGGACAGGCTTAATGAAAAACTGTTTTTT.

The chain links TRBV14 to TRBJ1-1, with 7 bases lining up with TRBD1. The germline gives CDR1 SGHDN, CDR2 FVKESK. The CDR3 has 12 amino acids. With 7 bases clipped from V and 7 bases from J, the junction kept 6 bases outside the gene matches. CDR3 loop: CASNPGGDEAFF. The CDR3 bases are TGTGCCAGCAATCCAGGGGGTGATGAAGCTTTCTTT. Full variable domain (remainder filled in from reference TRBV14 and TRBJ1-1): EAGVTQFPSHSVIEKGQTVTLRCDPISGHDNLYWYRRVMGKEIKFLLHFVKESKQDESGMPNNRFLAERTGGTYSTLKVQPAELEDSGVYFCASNPGGDEAFFGQGTRLTVV.

This clonotype was detected many times. The rearrangement links TRBV2 to TRBJ1-5; TRBD1 matches at 7 bases. The J segment lost 1 base and the V segment lost 6 bases, leaving 0 bases of the junction unmatched. The CDR3 is 13 residues long. Germline CDR1 reads SNHLY; CDR2 reads FYNNEI. Written as DNA, the CDR3 is TGTGCCAGCAGGGGACAGAGCAATCAGCCCCAGCATTTT. Its protein is CASRGQSNQPQHF.

As to this clonotype: A much larger clone differs from this one at a single base, so this may be a read error. The rearrangement joins TRBV2 to TRBJ1-4, with D unresolved. This CDR3 has 13 amino acids. The germline V gene has CDR1 SNHLY and CDR2 FYNNEI. The CDR3 is CASREVEEEKLFF. The CDR3 DNA is TGTGCCAGCAGAGAAGTTGAGGAAGAAAAACTGTTTTTT.

This clonotype came up once. This sequence joins TRBV20-1 and TRBJ2-5, with 7 positions matching TRBD1. The CDR3 is 13 amino acids. Germline V gives CDR1 DFQATT, CDR2 SNEGSKA (reference sequence). V gave up 5 bases and J gave up 2 bases; unmatched junction bases: 5. Here the CDR3 DNA reads TGCAGTGCTTCCACAGGGGAACAAGAGACCCAGTACTTC. This sequence encodes CSASTGEQETQYF.

V usage is TRBV11-2 and J usage is TRBJ2-2; 11 bases agree with TRBD2. CDR3 length equals 15 residues. V dropped 4 bases and J dropped 7; count of bases not matched to a gene: 5. Germline CDR1 reads SGHAT; CDR2 reads FQNNGV. CDR3 bases: TGTGCCAGCAGCTATGGACTAGCGGGCCACGGGGAGCTGTTTTTT. Translating gives CASSYGLAGHGELFF.

The gene calls are TRBV12-3 or TRBV12-4 and TRBJ1-1; TRBD1 matches at 8 bases. This CDR3 spans 14 amino acids. V was pared by 6 bases and J by 5 bases, with 8 bases of the junction left unmatched. The CDR3 DNA reads TGTGCCAGCAGACTCGACAGGGGTGATACTGAAGCTTTCTTT. Its protein product is CASRLDRGDTEAFF.

The CDR3 bases are TGTGCCATCAGGCCGGGACAGGGCTACGGCTACACCTTC. Its protein is CAIRPGQGYGYTF. The chain carries TRBV10-3 and TRBJ1-2, with 9 bases that match TRBD1. After removal of 6 bases from V and 8 bases from J, the junction contained 7 bases not matched to a gene. Germline V gene data show CDR1 as ENHRY and CDR2 as SYGVKD. The CDR3 runs 13 residues.

This chain joins TRBV2 and TRBJ1-2; TRBD1 aligns across 8 bases. CDR3 length equals 17 residues. Germline CDR1 is SNHLY and CDR2 is FYNNEI. V dropped 6 bases and J dropped 3; count of bases not matched to a gene: 15. Written as DNA, the CDR3 is TGTGCCAGCAGCGTAGTTGCGACGGGACAGGCCCACTATGGCTACACCTTC. Encoded protein: CASSVVATGQAHYGYTF.

The J gene is TRBJ1-1, the V gene TRBV11-1; 9 bases are a match to TRBD1. Germline CDR1 and CDR2: SGHAT and FQDESV (reference sequence). The trim removed 5 bases at V and 3 bases at J, leaving 7 bases unmatched. The CDR3 contains 15 residues. The CDR3 DNA sequence: TGTGCCAGCAGCCCTAGACAGGGGGTGTACACTGAAGCTTTCTTT. Translating it yields CASSPRQGVYTEAFF.

DNA of the CDR3: TGTGCCAGCAGCCAGACACGGGCGGGACGCTCCTATAATTCACCCCTCCACTTT. Residues: CASSQTRAGRSYNSPLHF. The rearrangement links TRBV2 to TRBJ1-6, with a tentative D call TRBD1 (5 bases). Between the trimmed V and J ends, which lost 6 bases and 0 bases, there was a span of 18 bases. The CDR3 covers 18 residues. Germline V gene data show CDR1 as SNHLY and CDR2 as FYNNEI.

The chain links TRBV25-1 to TRBJ1-6; D is undetermined. The CDR3 contains 14 residues. Looked up from germline, CDR1 is MGHDK and CDR2 is SYGVNS. CDR3 sequence reads: CARVGSSYNSPLHF. DNA for the CDR3: TGTGCTAGAGTGGGCAGCTCCTATAATTCACCCCTCCACTTT.

In the case of this clonotype: A single base separates this from a much larger clone, so it may be a read error. This chain links TRBV20-1 with TRBJ2-7; D perhaps matches TRBD2 (5 bases). Deletions cut 5 bases from V and 2 bases from J, with 10 bases between. The CDR3 has 12 residues. Germline loops: CDR1 DFQATT, CDR2 SNEGSKA (reference sequence). CDR3 sequence (DNA): TGCAGTGCTCGTTCGGGAACCTACGAGCAGTACTTC. Its translation is CSARSGTYEQYF.

Comments on this clonotype: The DNA is left out, because the CDR3 cannot be placed on it with certainty; the CDR3 is given as TCRdb lists it. The chain links TRBV24-1 to TRBJ1-4. The CDR3 comprises 13 residues, both ends counted. CDR1 is KGHDR and CDR2 is SFDVKD in the germline V gene. The CDR3 sequence is CATSVGGMKNCFF.

V is TRBV7-6 and J is TRBJ2-5, with 8 bases lining up with TRBD1. Germline CDR1 is SGHVS and CDR2 is FNYEAQ. The V gene end was trimmed by 5 bases and the J gene end by 1 base; junction bases not matched to a gene: 15. The CDR3 is 18 amino acids. CDR3 sequence (DNA): TGTGCCAGCAGCCCCCCGGACAGGGTGGGCACAGTCCAAGAGACCCAGTACTTC. This encodes CASSPPDRVGTVQETQYF.

This chain links TRBV7-6 with TRBJ1-4, with 8 bases matching TRBD1. The CDR3 sequence is 17 residues long. Trimming cost V 5 bases and J 5 bases; bases outside gene matches: 13. Germline-derived CDR1 and CDR2 are SGHVS and FNYEAQ. CDR3 coding DNA: TGTGCCAGCAGCCTAAACCCCCGGGACAGGAGAAATGAAAAACTGTTTTTT. It specifies CASSLNPRDRRNEKLFF. Full variable domain (rest looked up from reference TRBV7-6 and TRBJ1-4): GAGVSQSPRYKVTKRGQDVALRCDPISGHVSLYWYRQALGQGPEFLTYFNYEAQQDKSGLPNDRFSAERPEGSISTLTIQRTEQRDSAMYRCASSLNPRDRRNEKLFFGSGTQLSVL.